Shown below are 15 T cell receptor beta chains from a single sample sequenced in a study of OX40 agonist ivuxolimab in advanced cancers. TCRdb keeps only in-frame clones here, not all; method: immunoSEQ multiplex PCR. The sample lists about 73,000 clones; about 90% were seen once. The sequences come from CD4+ or CD8+ T cells sorted from blood, collected in a trial of the OX40 agonist ivuxolimab. Source of these receptors: an adult with an advanced solid tumor such as melanoma, head and neck, liver or kidney cancer.

The rearrangement uses TRBV19 and TRBJ2-3; 12 bases agree with TRBD2. The CDR3 runs to 13 residues. The V gene's germline CDR1 is LNHDA and CDR2 SQIVND (reference sequence). The trim removed 7 bases at V and 6 bases at J, leaving 2 bases unmatched. The CDR3 loop reads CASTSGGADTQYF. The CDR3 nucleotides are TGTGCCAGTACTAGCGGGGGGGCCGATACGCAGTATTTT.

In nucleotides, the CDR3 is TGCGCCAGCAGCCGCATGGGGGCATGGTACTTC. Amino acids: CASSRMGAWYF. The V gene is TRBV4-1, the J gene TRBJ2-7; tentatively, D is TRBD1 (6 bases). The germline gives CDR1 MGHRA, CDR2 YSYEKL. V gave up 4 bases and J gave up 12 bases, with 13 bases separating them. The CDR3 covers 11 residues.

This clone was seen once. This chain links TRBV5-8 with TRBJ1-2; 8 nucleotides match TRBD1. Germline V lookup: CDR1 SGHTS, CDR2 YDEGEE. Trimming removed 5 bases from V and 3 bases from J; junction bases left unmatched: 9. The CDR3 sequence is 15 residues long. The CDR3 DNA follows: TGTGCCAGCAGGGGCAGGGGGCGCATTTACTATGGCTACACCTTC. Encoded protein: CASRGRGRIYYGYTF.

This clone appeared a single time. V and J are TRBV27 and TRBJ1-2; tentatively, D is TRBD1 (5 bases). Germline loops: CDR1 MNHEY, CDR2 SMNVEV (reference sequence). With 6 bases removed from V and 10 bases from J, the gap between germline ends came to 21 bases. This CDR3 is 14 amino acids long. The CDR3 DNA reads TGTGCCAGCAGATCGGTAGGACACAGGTTTGACTACACCTTC. As protein: CASRSVGHRFDYTF.

V usage is TRBV6-5 and J usage is TRBJ1-4; unclear D gene. V was pared by 2 bases and J by 4 bases, with 11 bases between. This CDR3 comprises 15 residues. Germline CDR1 and CDR2: MNHEY and SVGAGI. This CDR3 is CASSYRQEGNEKLFF. The CDR3 DNA reads TGTGCCAGCAGTTACAGGCAGGAGGGTAATGAAAAACTGTTTTTT.

V and J are TRBV27 and TRBJ2-7, with D perhaps TRBD2 (5 bases). V lost 1 base and J lost 2, with 12 bases in between. Germline CDR1 reads MNHEY; CDR2 reads SMNVEV (reference sequence). The CDR3 is 15 amino acids. The CDR3 loop is CASSLYSGIAYEQYF. The CDR3 coding sequence is TGTGCCAGCAGTTTATACTCGGGAATTGCCTACGAGCAGTACTTC.

The chain links TRBV6-5 to TRBJ1-2, with D possibly being TRBD1 (5 bases). V was shortened by 0 bases and J by 7 bases, with 12 bases between the two germline ends. CDR3 length equals 14 residues. CDR1 and CDR2 from the germline V gene are MNHEY and SVGAGI. For the CDR3, the DNA is TGTGCCAGCAGTTACTCGACGGCGGGGGGTGGCTACACCTTC. Translated, it gives CASSYSTAGGGYTF.

The CDR3 spells CASSLTLGDMNTEAFF. The CDR3 DNA reads TGTGCCAGCAGCCTCACCCTGGGGGATATGAACACTGAAGCTTTCTTT. This sequence joins TRBV7-9 and TRBJ1-1, with D possibly TRBD1 on 5 matching bases. V was trimmed by 5 bases and J by 0 bases, leaving 16 bases between them. The V gene's germline CDR1 is SEHNR and CDR2 FQNEAQ (reference sequence). The CDR3 consists of 16 residues.

This clone was recorded once. The chain links TRBV5-6 to TRBJ1-4, with D unclear. The CDR3 totals 13 residues. From germline, CDR1 is SGHDT and CDR2 YYEEEE. V was clipped by 0 bases and J by 7 bases, with 7 bases between them. The CDR3: CASSLAAGEKLFF. CDR3 bases: TGTGCCAGCAGCTTGGCCGCCGGTGAAAAACTGTTTTTT. Drawing the rest from reference TRBV5-6 and TRBJ1-4, the complete variable domain is DAGVTQSPTHLIKTRGQQVTLRCSPKSGHDTVSWYQQALGQGPQFIFQYYEEEERQRGNFPDRFSGHQFPNYSSELNVNALLLGDSALYLCASSLAAGEKLFFGSGTQLSVL.

The V gene is TRBV4-1, the J gene TRBJ1-5; the match to TRBD1 covers 8 bases. The trim removed 5 bases at V and 3 bases at J, leaving 6 bases unmatched. Germline lookup yields CDR1 MGHRA and CDR2 YSYEKL. The CDR3 has 15 amino acids. Written as DNA, the CDR3 is TGCGCCAGCAGCGAGGGGGACAGGCCCAATCAGCCCCAGCATTTT. It encodes CASSEGDRPNQPQHF.

The chain carries TRBV28 and TRBJ2-7; TRBD2 might be the D (7 bases). This CDR3 contains 13 residues. V lost 9 bases to trimming and J lost 6 bases, with 18 bases between them. Germline loops: CDR1 MDHEN, CDR2 SYDVKM. The CDR3: CASSLGGPTEQYF. CDR3 in DNA: TGTGCCAGTAGCTTGGGGGGGCCTACCGAGCAGTACTTC.

V and J are TRBV9 and TRBJ2-2, with 7 bases matching TRBD2. This CDR3 is 15 amino acids long. Germline CDR1 reads SGDLS; CDR2 reads YYNGEE. Losses at the gene ends were 1 base for V and 6 bases for J; bases not matched to a gene: 6. CDR3 amino acids: CASSVSGTIPGELFF. The CDR3 nucleotides are TGTGCCAGCAGCGTATCCGGGACTATTCCCGGGGAGCTGTTTTTT. Combining the CDR3 with reference TRBV9 and TRBJ2-2 gives the whole variable domain DSGVTQTPKHLITATGQRVTLRCSPRSGDLSVYWYQQSLDQGLQFLIQYYNGEERAKGNILERFSAQQFPDLHSELNLSSLELGDSALYFCASSVSGTIPGELFFGEGSRLTVL.

The J gene is TRBJ2-3, the V gene TRBV28; perhaps D is TRBD1 or TRBD2 (5 bases each). This CDR3 comprises 16 residues. Deletions cut 3 bases from V and 2 bases from J, with 15 bases between. Germline V lookup: CDR1 MDHEN, CDR2 SYDVKM. The CDR3 DNA sequence: TGTGCCAGCAGTTTTACTCCAGGGAGTTACACAGATACGCAGTATTTT. Protein: CASSFTPGSYTDTQYF.

V gene TRBV27 combines with J gene TRBJ2-6, with 12 bases that match TRBD2. Germline lookup yields CDR1 MNHEY and CDR2 SMNVEV (reference sequence). J was trimmed by 0 bases and V by 2 bases; bases with no gene match: 5. This CDR3 is 19 amino acids long. CDR3 coding DNA: TGTGCCAGCAGTTTAGAGACTAGCGGGAGACGCTCTGGGGCCAACGTCCTGACTTTC. Encoded protein: CASSLETSGRRSGANVLTF.

The chain combines TRBV19 with TRBJ1-1, with a possible D match to TRBD1 (6 bases). The germline V gene encodes CDR1 LNHDA and CDR2 SQIVND (reference sequence). V was trimmed by 2 bases and J by 3 bases, leaving 16 bases between them. The CDR3 is made up of 16 amino acids. The CDR3: CASSIFGGLTYTEAFF. CDR3 nucleotides: TGTGCCAGTAGTATATTTGGGGGCCTAACCTACACTGAAGCTTTCTTT. Based on the CDR3 plus reference TRBV19 and TRBJ1-1, the full variable domain is DGGITQSPKYLFRKEGQNVTLSCEQNLNHDAMYWYRQDPGQGLRLIYYSQIVNDFQKGDIAEGYSVSREKKESFPLTVTSAQKNPTAFYLCASSIFGGLTYTEAFFGQGTRLTVV.